This TCR beta chain was captured in a study of identical twins (dated by TCRdb to between 2015 and 2016). As for the study more broadly: To test whether fetal clonotypes persist, the study used deep sequencing on TCR alpha and beta repertoires from monozygotic twins, unrelated adults of various ages, and cord blood. To rule out contamination, the twin experiments were replicated at different times with different library preparation protocols. What the authors observed across the whole study: Because the same donors could not be followed over many years, the conclusions depended on cross-sectional statistical analysis. Compared with coincidental sharing between unrelated individuals, out-of-frame TCR alpha sequences shared between twins showed an excess of sequences with low generation probability. In beta out-of-frame sequences, excess twin sharing was weaker, because having fewer shared sequences lowered the signal-to-noise ratio. Invariant T cells such as MAIT and iNKT could partly confound zero-insertion analyses, although diverse VJ usage argued against such confounding for most clonotypes. Abundant cord blood beta clonotypes had fewer insertions, young adult naive repertoires showed a similar but weaker trend, and memory repertoires showed no such trend. In monozygotic twins, recombination models systematically underestimated out-of-frame TCR alpha sharing, but the models matched the sharing seen between unrelated individuals.

Comments on this clonotype: Its antigen is still unknown. Nothing much larger sits one base from this clone, and base qualities are not available.

Library preparation employed 5' RACE. The sequencer was an Illumina HiSeq 2000. Template switching added a universal primer binding site, and the final cDNA carried a unique molecular identifier that allowed TCR cDNA molecules to be counted accurately. Specific primers in the conserved constant-segment region were used to synthesize first-strand cDNA for TCR alpha and beta chains. To control for contamination, every cDNA library carried two barcodes: a SMART-Mk sample barcode plus Illumina barcodes. Two successive PCR steps introduced TruSeq adapter sequences along with Illumina sample barcodes. Sequencing of the TCR alpha and beta cDNA libraries was done on the Illumina HiSeq platform using custom primers. The original pipeline was this. Raw reads were processed with MiGEC to extract unique molecular identifiers, and MiXCR was used to determine CDR3 positions. Recombination models were inferred per individual with the repgenHMM and IGoR tools using an EM algorithm. Shared clonotypes were analyzed with the tcR package in R, and sharing was normalized by the product of cloneset sizes. To study raw recombination free of thymic and clonal selection effects, out-of-frame nonproductive sequences were analyzed. TCRdb applied fastp at Q25 and MiXCR to the public reads, then kept only in-frame beta chains. Entries that share a CDR3 protein sequence are merged under the most common genes and DNA. The V and J calls come from TCRdb's annotation, not from the publication. The sample table contains a few hundred thousand distinct CDR3 sequences; only one count was recorded for 9.6% of them. Around 3% of the sample is taken by the ten largest.

Only healthy Caucasian donors were included. Three pairs of female monozygotic twins, all aged about 18 to 30 years, were included in the twin cohort. Peripheral blood mononuclear cells were used as the source from which RNA for TCR libraries was isolated. From cysteine to phenylalanine, the CDR3 is 18 amino acids long. Only the CDR3 portion is preserved as DNA: 54 bases, with reading frame beginning at the first base. Deletion took 4 bases off V and 5 bases off J, with a span of 27 bases between the germline ends. The germline V gene yields LGHNA for CDR1 and YNFKEQ for CDR2. These same records also appear under a second study, on yellow fever vaccine responses in identical twins. Reported in the second study: The authors reported that the T cell response to vaccination in identical twins appeared partly convergent and partly personalized. The study precisely tracked vaccine-responding T cell clones in identical twins.

What was sequenced was PBMCs. The clonotype was recovered from a woman under 30 in good health. The chain is encoded by TRBV4-2 joined to TRBJ2-7; the D gene cannot be resolved beyond TRBD1 or TRBD2, each matching 7 bases. CDR3 region: CASSLHWGGGSSPNEQYF. Here is the DNA: TGTGCCAGCAGCCTCCACTGGGGAGGGGGCAGTAGCCCGAACGAGCAGTACTTC.